The present T cell receptor beta chain was sequenced within a study of blood T cells in healthy people across ages. In the case of this clonotype: What it recognizes is unknown.

Findings of the study overall: PBMCs were not sorted, which prevented a conclusive comparison of naive versus antigen-experienced cells.

Germline CDR1 is DFQATT and CDR2 is SNEGSKA (reference sequence). The CDR3 runs 13 residues. V shed 5 bases and J 5 bases; nucleotides not matched to a gene: 9. Extraction of total RNA produced a minimum of 5 micrograms from each sample. Alongside a J-beta primer mix, a sample-barcoded 5' primer served in a second PCR lasting about 7 to 12 cycles. Each CDR3 protein gets one entry after TCRdb re-called the 5' RACE reads with MiXCR. The data contain approximately 1.5 million distinct CDR3 sequences, about 31% of them seen just once; the ten biggest clones take up around 11%. Sequencing used blood. V gene TRBV20-1 combines with J gene TRBJ2-7; 7 nucleotides line up with TRBD1. This clonotype originated in a woman aged 30 to 39 in good health. CDR3 region: CSASGATGNEQYF. In DNA form, the CDR3 reads TGCAGTGCTTCAGGGGCGACAGGGAACGAGCAGTACTTC.